This is a list of T cell receptor beta chains from one sample in a study of cytomegalovirus exposure and HLA in healthy donors. This table comes from immunoSEQ multiplex PCR, and its TCRdb copy is limited to in-frame clones, with some not included. The data show 60,000 to 65,000 clones, with around 95% seen just once and around 5.5% held by the top ten. Sequences were obtained from PBMCs. These receptors were obtained from a woman under 30 in good health and CMV-seropositive. CDR3s include the opening cysteine and the closing phenylalanine or tryptophan. The order of the fields is V gene, clone size, D gene, J gene, CDR3 protein, CDR3 DNA. A D gene is named only where the DNA matches it firmly. Clone size is given for some rows only: seen once, a few or many times, or a class if the clone is expanded.

V gene: TRBV6-6; clone size: -; D gene: -; J gene: TRBJ1-2; CDR3 protein: CASSLGQHPYGYTF; CDR3 DNA: TGTGCCAGCAGCCTCGGACAGCACCCATATGGCTACACCTTC
V gene: TRBV5-1; clone size: -; D gene: TRBD2; J gene: TRBJ2-4; CDR3 protein: CASSPRTSDENIQYF; CDR3 DNA: TGCGCCAGCAGCCCTCGGACTAGCGATGAGAACATTCAGTACTTC
V gene: TRBV7-3; clone size: once; D gene: -; J gene: TRBJ1-2; CDR3 protein: CASSPDGNYGYTF; CDR3 DNA: TGTGCCAGCAGCCCAGACGGGAACTATGGCTACACCTTC
V gene: TRBV27; clone size: -; D gene: TRBD1; J gene: TRBJ1-1; CDR3 protein: CASSSTGDDEAFF; CDR3 DNA: TGTGCCAGCAGTTCGACAGGGGACGATGAAGCTTTCTTT
V gene: TRBV7-2; clone size: -; D gene: -; J gene: TRBJ2-1; CDR3 protein: CASSFQGSGEQFF; CDR3 DNA: TGTGCCAGCAGCTTCCAGGGGAGCGGTGAGCAGTTCTTC
V gene: TRBV29-1; clone size: -; D gene: -; J gene: TRBJ2-5; CDR3 protein: CSVASTRGETQYF; CDR3 DNA: TGCAGCGTTGCTTCGACCCGAGGGGAGACCCAGTACTTC
V gene: TRBV6-6; clone size: -; D gene: TRBD1; J gene: TRBJ2-7; CDR3 protein: CASRQGASPYEQYF; CDR3 DNA: TGTGCCAGCAGGCAGGGGGCCTCCCCCTACGAGCAGTACTTC
V gene: TRBV5-6; clone size: -; D gene: -; J gene: TRBJ2-1; CDR3 protein: CASSLTVSSYNEQFF; CDR3 DNA: TGTGCCAGCAGCTTGACAGTGAGCTCCTACAATGAGCAGTTCTTC
V gene: TRBV6-4; clone size: -; D gene: TRBD1; J gene: TRBJ1-1; CDR3 protein: CASRRIRDRVNTEAFF; CDR3 DNA: TGTGCCAGCAGGCGGATCCGGGACAGGGTGAACACTGAAGCTTTCTTT
V gene: TRBV6-6; clone size: -; D gene: TRBD2; J gene: TRBJ2-1; CDR3 protein: CASSPILAGVLNEQFF; CDR3 DNA: TGTGCCAGCAGTCCTATCCTAGCGGGAGTCTTGAATGAGCAGTTCTTC
V gene: TRBV18; clone size: -; D gene: TRBD1; J gene: TRBJ1-1; CDR3 protein: CASSPTGTGNTEAFF; CDR3 DNA: TGTGCCAGCTCCCCAACCGGGACAGGGAACACTGAAGCTTTCTTT
V gene: TRBV9; clone size: -; D gene: -; J gene: TRBJ2-3; CDR3 protein: CASSTAGDPTDTQYF; CDR3 DNA: TGTGCCAGCAGCACGGCAGGGGATCCCACAGATACGCAGTATTTT
V gene: TRBV10-1; clone size: once; D gene: TRBD1; J gene: TRBJ1-1; CDR3 protein: CASSVTGDSEAFF; CDR3 DNA: TGCGCCAGCAGTGTGACAGGGGATTCTGAAGCTTTCTTT
V gene: TRBV28; clone size: once; D gene: -; J gene: TRBJ1-5; CDR3 protein: CASSLLRIQPQHF; CDR3 DNA: TGTGCCAGCAGTTTGTTGCGGATTCAGCCCCAGCATTTT
V gene: TRBV7-9; clone size: -; D gene: -; J gene: TRBJ1-5; CDR3 protein: CASSSSWAGEQPQHF; CDR3 DNA: TGTGCCAGCAGCTCCTCATGGGCAGGGGAACAGCCCCAGCATTTT
V gene: TRBV28; clone size: -; D gene: TRBD2; J gene: TRBJ2-1; CDR3 protein: CASSFAGLAGRGSYNEQFF; CDR3 DNA: TGTGCCAGCAGTTTTGCGGGACTAGCGGGGAGGGGCTCCTACAATGAGCAGTTCTTC
V gene: TRBV5-1; clone size: -; D gene: -; J gene: TRBJ2-7; CDR3 protein: CASSPSEREQYF; CDR3 DNA: TGCGCCAGCAGCCCTTCGGAGAGGGAGCAGTACTTC
V gene: TRBV15; clone size: -; D gene: -; J gene: TRBJ2-1; CDR3 protein: CATSRERVWVGDEQFF; CDR3 DNA: TGTGCCACCAGCAGAGAGCGGGTGTGGGTTGGCGATGAGCAGTTCTTC
V gene: TRBV5-1; clone size: -; D gene: TRBD2; J gene: TRBJ2-2; CDR3 protein: CASSVSSGRNTGELFF; CDR3 DNA: TGCGCCAGCAGCGTGTCTAGCGGGAGGAACACCGGGGAGCTGTTTTTT
V gene: TRBV7-3; clone size: -; D gene: -; J gene: TRBJ2-3; CDR3 protein: CASSPGHSTDTQYF; CDR3 DNA: TGTGCCAGCAGCCCAGGGCATAGTACAGATACGCAGTATTTT
V gene: TRBV4-1; clone size: -; D gene: TRBD2; J gene: TRBJ2-1; CDR3 protein: CASSLPGLTYNEQFF; CDR3 DNA: TGCGCCAGCAGCCTCCCGGGACTAACCTACAATGAGCAGTTCTTC
V gene: TRBV6-1; clone size: -; D gene: TRBD1; J gene: TRBJ1-2; CDR3 protein: CASSQTGTHGYTF; CDR3 DNA: TGTGCCAGCAGCCAGACAGGGACTCATGGCTACACCTTC
V gene: TRBV18; clone size: -; D gene: -; J gene: TRBJ2-3; CDR3 protein: CASSPPSHGDTQYF; CDR3 DNA: TGTGCCAGCTCACCCCCTAGCCATGGAGATACGCAGTATTTT
V gene: TRBV28; clone size: -; D gene: TRBD1; J gene: TRBJ2-7; CDR3 protein: CASSSLYTPSDRGNYYEQYF; CDR3 DNA: TGTGCCAGCAGCTCACTCTATACCCCATCCGACAGGGGGAATTACTACGAGCAGTACTTC
V gene: TRBV5-1; clone size: -; D gene: TRBD2; J gene: TRBJ2-1; CDR3 protein: CASSPFRTSGRFNEQFF; CDR3 DNA: TGCGCCAGCAGCCCGTTTCGGACTAGCGGGAGGTTCAATGAGCAGTTCTTC
V gene: TRBV7-7; clone size: -; D gene: TRBD2; J gene: TRBJ2-5; CDR3 protein: CASSFGTSGGETQYF; CDR3 DNA: TGTGCTAGCAGCTTCGGGACTAGCGGGGGTGAGACCCAGTACTTC
V gene: TRBV28; clone size: -; D gene: -; J gene: TRBJ1-3; CDR3 protein: CASNQRQNSGNTIYF; CDR3 DNA: TGTGCCAGCAACCAACGACAGAACTCTGGAAACACCATATATTTT
V gene: TRBV9; clone size: -; D gene: -; J gene: TRBJ2-3; CDR3 protein: CASSATGDTQYF; CDR3 DNA: TGTGCCAGCAGCGCAACAGGAGATACGCAGTATTTT
V gene: TRBV6-5; clone size: -; D gene: -; J gene: TRBJ2-7; CDR3 protein: CASSYLPGEQYF; CDR3 DNA: TGTGCCAGCAGTTACCTCCCCGGCGAGCAGTACTTC
V gene: TRBV30; clone size: -; D gene: -; J gene: TRBJ1-1; CDR3 protein: CAWSVAGNTEAFF; CDR3 DNA: TGTGCCTGGAGTGTTGCGGGGAACACTGAAGCTTTCTTT
V gene: TRBV2; clone size: -; D gene: -; J gene: TRBJ2-7; CDR3 protein: CASSVEQGPYEQYF; CDR3 DNA: TGTGCCAGCAGTGTCGAACAGGGCCCCTACGAGCAGTACTTC
V gene: TRBV29-1; clone size: -; D gene: TRBD1; J gene: TRBJ2-1; CDR3 protein: CSVDMGTGVYNEQFF; CDR3 DNA: TGCAGCGTTGATATGGGGACAGGGGTTTACAATGAGCAGTTCTTC
V gene: TRBV28; clone size: -; D gene: -; J gene: TRBJ1-6; CDR3 protein: CASSPPTRGSPLHF; CDR3 DNA: TGTGCCAGCAGTCCCCCTACCCGGGGTTCACCCCTCCACTTT
V gene: TRBV2; clone size: -; D gene: TRBD2; J gene: TRBJ2-3; CDR3 protein: CASGGGWGRTDTQYF; CDR3 DNA: TGTGCCAGCGGGGGAGGGTGGGGGAGAACAGATACGCAGTATTTT
V gene: TRBV4-3; clone size: -; D gene: -; J gene: TRBJ2-7; CDR3 protein: CASSQDGSDEQYF; CDR3 DNA: TGCGCCAGCAGCCAAGATGGCAGCGACGAGCAGTACTTC
V gene: TRBV7-2; clone size: -; D gene: -; J gene: TRBJ2-7; CDR3 protein: CASALAPRVEQYF; CDR3 DNA: TGTGCCAGCGCTTTAGCCCCCAGGGTCGAGCAGTACTTC
V gene: TRBV18; clone size: once; D gene: -; J gene: TRBJ2-7; CDR3 protein: CASSPKPTDSGSEQYF; CDR3 DNA: TGTGCCAGCTCACCCAAACCGACCGACTCGGGGTCCGAGCAGTACTTC
V gene: TRBV4-1; clone size: few; D gene: -; J gene: TRBJ2-1; CDR3 protein: CASSQGEGDGYNEQFF; CDR3 DNA: TGCGCCAGCAGCCAAGGGGAGGGGGATGGGTACAATGAGCAGTTCTTC
V gene: TRBV28; clone size: -; D gene: -; J gene: TRBJ2-1; CDR3 protein: CASKDSPTSYNEQFF; CDR3 DNA: TGTGCCAGCAAAGACAGCCCCACGTCCTACAATGAGCAGTTCTTC
V gene: TRBV28; clone size: -; D gene: -; J gene: TRBJ2-1; CDR3 protein: CASRRVPLNEQFF; CDR3 DNA: TGTGCCAGCCGTAGAGTCCCCCTCAATGAGCAGTTCTTC
V gene: TRBV4-1; clone size: -; D gene: -; J gene: TRBJ1-4; CDR3 protein: CASSQETGSNEKLFF; CDR3 DNA: TGCGCCAGCAGCCAAGAAACAGGGTCTAATGAAAAACTGTTTTTT